Included here is one TCR beta chain sequence, with context. Its specificity is not known. Trimming stripped 0 bases from V and 4 bases from J, with 11 bases between. The CDR3 loop spans 15 amino acids. Germline assignment: CDR1 SGHKS and CDR2 YYEKEE (reference sequence). The data derive from a study of cytotoxic CD8 clonotypes in ibrutinib-treated CLL. Overall study findings and caveats: The study found public clonotypes uncommon, contracting or stable on treatment. Sampling times, which were not matched between the groups, differed between sustained-remission patients and progressing patients. Baseline clonality was higher than in age-matched healthy donors and moved in step with circulating CD8+ T-cell counts.

Generated by immunoSEQ multiplex PCR, the TCRdb table keeps only in-frame clones and is missing some. The sample holds over 40,000 clones, less than 85% seen once. The sample here was PBMCs, taken after 24 months of ibrutinib treatment. The source of this sequence is a human donor with chronic lymphocytic leukemia. The rearrangement uses TRBV5-5 and TRBJ2-1; weak D call: TRBD2 (5 bases). DNA of the CDR3: TGTGCCAGCAGCTTGGGGTCAGCGGCGTACAATGAGCAGTTCTTC. Amino acids: CASSLGSAAYNEQFF.